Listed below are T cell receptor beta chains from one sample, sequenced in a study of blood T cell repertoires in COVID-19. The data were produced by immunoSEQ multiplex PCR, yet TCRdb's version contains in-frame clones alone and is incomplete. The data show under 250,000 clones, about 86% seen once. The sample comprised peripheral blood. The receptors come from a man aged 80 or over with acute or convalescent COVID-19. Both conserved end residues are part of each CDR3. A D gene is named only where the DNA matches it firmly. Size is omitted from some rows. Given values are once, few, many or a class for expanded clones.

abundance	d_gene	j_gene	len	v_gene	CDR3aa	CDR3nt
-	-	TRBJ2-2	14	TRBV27	CASAGLPNTGELFF	TGTGCCAGCGCGGGACTTCCAAACACCGGGGAGCTGTTTTTT
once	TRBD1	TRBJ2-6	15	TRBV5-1	CASTWTGEGANVLTF	TGCGCCAGCACCTGGACAGGGGAAGGGGCCAACGTCCTGACTTTC
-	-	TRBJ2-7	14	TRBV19	CASRAAETDYEQYF	TGTGCCAGTAGGGCAGCTGAAACAGACTACGAGCAGTACTTC
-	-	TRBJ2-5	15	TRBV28	CASSPTGIPQETQYF	TGTGCCAGCAGTCCCACCGGTATACCCCAAGAGACCCAGTACTTC
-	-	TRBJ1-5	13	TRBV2	CASNVHREQPQHF	TGTGCCAGCAACGTACACCGGGAGCAGCCCCAGCATTTT
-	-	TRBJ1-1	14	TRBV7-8	CASLPLGGNTEAFF	TGTGCCAGCCTACCGCTGGGGGGGAACACTGAAGCTTTCTTT
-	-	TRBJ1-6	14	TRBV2	CASTDRKSNSPLHF	TGTGCCAGCACCGACAGGAAATCTAATTCACCCCTCCACTTT
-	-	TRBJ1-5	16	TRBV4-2	CASSPSSAGGNQPQHF	TGTGCCAGCAGCCCCTCGTCGGCGGGGGGCAATCAGCCCCAGCATTTT
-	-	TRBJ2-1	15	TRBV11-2	CASSSKGMVANEQFF	TGTGCCAGCAGCTCGAAGGGGATGGTTGCCAATGAGCAGTTCTTC
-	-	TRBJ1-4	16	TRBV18	CASSSEYTGLGEKLFF	TGTGCCAGCTCATCAGAATATACAGGGTTGGGTGAAAAACTGTTTTTT
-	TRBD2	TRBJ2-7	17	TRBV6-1	CASSKGTSGVSSYEQYF	TGTGCCAGCAGTAAAGGGACTAGCGGGGTCAGCTCCTACGAGCAGTACTTC
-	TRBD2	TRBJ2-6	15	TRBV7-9	CASSPEGGWPNVLTF	TGTGCCAGCAGCCCGGAGGGAGGGTGGCCCAACGTCCTGACTTTC
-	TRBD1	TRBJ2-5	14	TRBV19	CASRTQGSGETQYF	TGTGCCAGTAGGACACAGGGGAGTGGAGAGACCCAGTACTTC
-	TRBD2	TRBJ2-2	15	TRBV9	CASSVGLLAGGELFF	TGTGCCAGCAGCGTAGGTTTACTAGCGGGAGGGGAGCTGTTTTTT
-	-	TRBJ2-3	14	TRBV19	CASSFTGGGDTQYF	TGTGCCAGTTCCTTCACCGGAGGAGGAGATACGCAGTATTTT
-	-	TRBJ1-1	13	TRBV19	CASTDTVNTEAFF	TGTGCCAGTACGGACACCGTGAACACTGAAGCTTTCTTT
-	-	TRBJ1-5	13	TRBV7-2	CASSLQRNQPQHF	TGTGCCAGCAGTCTACAGAGAAATCAGCCCCAGCATTTT
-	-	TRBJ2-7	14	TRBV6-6	CASRPQRDTGEQYF	TGTGCCAGCAGACCCCAACGGGACACCGGCGAGCAGTACTTC
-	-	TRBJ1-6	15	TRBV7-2	CASSLEGEGYSPLHF	TGTGCCAGCAGCTTAGAGGGGGAAGGCTATTCACCCCTCCACTTT
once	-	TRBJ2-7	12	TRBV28	CASSPYSYRVVF	TGTGCCAGCAGTCCCTATTCCTACCGGGTCGTCTTC
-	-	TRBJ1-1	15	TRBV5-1	CASSPGQSPNTEAFF	TGCGCCAGCAGCCCCGGACAGTCCCCGAACACTGAAGCTTTCTTT
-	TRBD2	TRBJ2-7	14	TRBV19	CASSIGREGYEQYF	TGTGCCAGTAGTATTGGGAGGGAGGGCTACGAGCAGTACTTC
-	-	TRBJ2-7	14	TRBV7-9	CASSPDSYSYEQYF	TGTGCCAGCAGCCCAGACAGTTATTCCTACGAGCAGTACTTC
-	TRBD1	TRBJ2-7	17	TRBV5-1	CASSLNPLAGGKYEQYF	TGCGCCAGCAGCTTGAACCCCCTTGCAGGGGGTAAGTACGAGCAGTACTTC
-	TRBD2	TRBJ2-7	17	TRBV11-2	CASSPTGLAGRVGEQYF	TGTGCCAGCAGCCCCACAGGACTAGCGGGGCGCGTTGGAGAGCAGTACTTC
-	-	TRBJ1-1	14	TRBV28	CASSLAQRNTEAFF	TGTGCCAGCAGTTTGGCACAACGTAACACTGAAGCTTTCTTT
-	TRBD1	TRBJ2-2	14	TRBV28	CASSLRDRAGELFF	TGTGCCAGCAGTCTCCGGGACAGGGCCGGGGAGCTGTTTTTT
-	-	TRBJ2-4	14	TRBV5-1	CASSLERGIGIQYF	TGCGCCAGCAGCTTGGAGAGGGGGATCGGCATTCAGTACTTC
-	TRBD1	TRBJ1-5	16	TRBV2	CASSDRQGSPNQPQHF	TGTGCCAGCAGTGATCGACAGGGATCACCGAATCAGCCCCAGCATTTT
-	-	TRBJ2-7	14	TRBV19	CASSTQGSAYEQYF	TGTGCCAGTAGCACACAGGGAAGCGCCTACGAGCAGTACTTC
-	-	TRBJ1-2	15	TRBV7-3	CASSLKAGNSYGYTF	TGTGCCAGCAGCTTAAAGGCAGGGAATAGCTATGGCTACACCTTC
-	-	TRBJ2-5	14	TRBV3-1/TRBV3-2	CASSPNSAQETQYF	TGTGCCAGCAGCCCCAATAGCGCCCAAGAGACCCAGTACTTC
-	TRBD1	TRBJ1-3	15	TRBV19	CASRTTGESGNTIYF	TGTGCCAGTAGGACAACAGGGGAATCTGGAAACACCATATATTTT
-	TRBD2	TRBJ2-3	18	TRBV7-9	CASSLVSGGAVPIDTQYF	TGTGCCAGCAGCTTAGTAAGCGGGGGGGCCGTCCCCATAGATACGCAGTATTTT
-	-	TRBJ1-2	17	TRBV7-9	CASSLATGTRRAYGYTF	TGTGCCAGCAGCTTAGCTACGGGGACACGGAGAGCCTATGGCTACACCTTC
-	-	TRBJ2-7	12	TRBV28	CATTGRTYEQYF	TGTGCCACCACAGGCCGAACCTACGAGCAGTACTTC
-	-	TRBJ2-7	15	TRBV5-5	CASSLMVVQGQEQYF	TGTGCCAGCAGCTTGATGGTCGTGCAGGGCCAAGAGCAGTACTTC